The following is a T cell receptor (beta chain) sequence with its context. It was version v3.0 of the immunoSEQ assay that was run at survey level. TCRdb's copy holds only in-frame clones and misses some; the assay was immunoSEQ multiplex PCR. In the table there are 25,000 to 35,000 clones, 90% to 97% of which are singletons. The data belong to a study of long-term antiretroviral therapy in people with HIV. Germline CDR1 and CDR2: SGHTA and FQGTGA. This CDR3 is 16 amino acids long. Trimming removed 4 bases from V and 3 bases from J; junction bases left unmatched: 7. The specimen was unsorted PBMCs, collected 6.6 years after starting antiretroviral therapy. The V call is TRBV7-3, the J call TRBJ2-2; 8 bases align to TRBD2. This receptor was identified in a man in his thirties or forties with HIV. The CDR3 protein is CASSSPGGRHTGELFF. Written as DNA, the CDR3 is TGTGCCAGCAGCTCCCCGGGAGGGCGTCACACCGGGGAGCTGTTTTTT.